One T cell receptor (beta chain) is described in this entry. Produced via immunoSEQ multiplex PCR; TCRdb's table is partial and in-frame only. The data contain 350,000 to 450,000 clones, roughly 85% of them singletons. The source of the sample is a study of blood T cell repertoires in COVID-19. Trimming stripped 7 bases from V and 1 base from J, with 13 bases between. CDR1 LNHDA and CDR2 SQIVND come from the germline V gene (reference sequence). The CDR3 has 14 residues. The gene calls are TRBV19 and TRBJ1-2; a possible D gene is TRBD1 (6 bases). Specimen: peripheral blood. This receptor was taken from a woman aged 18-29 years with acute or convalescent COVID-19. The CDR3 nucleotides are TGTGCCAGTAATTGGGGGGGCGATAACTATGGCTACACCTTC. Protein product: CASNWGGDNYGYTF.